Shown below are 28 T cell receptor beta chains from a single sample sequenced in a study of T cell repertoires in cytomegalovirus infection. TCRdb reprocessed the reads with MiXCR, giving one entry per CDR3 protein. The sample lists roughly 310,000 distinct CDR3 sequences, roughly 17% seen once, with approximately 12% in the top ten. Sequenced input: PBMCs. The receptors come from a human donor in good health (CMV status not recorded). Some clones in this sample may be carry-over from other donors' samples.

CDR3 DNA sequence: TGTGCCAGCAGCCCAGCCGGGACAGGGGGTTCAGATACGCAGTATTTT. Encoded protein: CASSPAGTGGSDTQYF. This chain joins TRBV5-4 and TRBJ2-3; the match to TRBD1 covers 11 bases. The CDR3 is 16 residues long. Germline CDR1 SGHNT, CDR2 YYREEE (reference sequence). J lost 4 bases, V lost 4 bases, and 8 bases had no gene match. The full variable domain, rest sourced from reference TRBV5-4 and TRBJ2-3, is ETGVTQSPTHLIKTRGQQVTLRCSSQSGHNTVSWYQQALGQGPQFIFQYYREEENGRGNFPPRFSGLQFPNYSSELNVNALELDDSALYLCASSPAGTGGSDTQYFGPGTRLTVL.

The sample holds a few counts of this clonotype. This chain connects TRBV29-1 to TRBJ1-1; TRBD1 agrees at 10 bases. V gave up 7 bases and J gave up 2 bases; unmatched junction bases: 7. Per the germline V gene, CDR1 is SQVTM and CDR2 is ANQGSEA. CDR3 length equals 14 residues. CDR3 sequence (DNA): TGCAGCGCAAAACGACAGGGGGCTAACACTGAAGCTTTCTTT. Translation: CSAKRQGANTEAFF.

This clonotype appeared a single time. The V call is TRBV5-6, the J call TRBJ1-5; D might be TRBD1 (5 bases). Germline V gene data show CDR1 as SGHDT and CDR2 as YYEEEE. V shed 0 bases and J shed 9 bases, with 13 bases lying between them. The CDR3 loop spans 14 amino acids. The CDR3 region has the DNA TGTGCCAGCAGCTTGGCTGGGGGGGGGGGGCCCCAGCATTTT. Its protein product is CASSLAGGGGPQHF.

The rearrangement uses TRBV28 and TRBJ1-2, with TRBD1 as a possible D gene (5 bases). The CDR3 contains 13 residues. V dropped 8 bases and J dropped 8 bases, with 18 bases sitting between them. Germline V gives CDR1 MDHEN, CDR2 SYDVKM. Written as DNA, the CDR3 is TGTGCCAGCGGTCCCGGGGCAGTCCGAGGCTACACCTTC. Translation: CASGPGAVRGYTF.

This clonotype was picked up many times. The chain recombines TRBV7-2 with TRBJ2-2; 8 bases are a match to TRBD2. This CDR3 region has 17 residues. The junction had 4 bases not matched to a gene; V was cut back by 1 base and J by 0 bases. CDR1 and CDR2 (germline): SGHTA, FQGNSA. The CDR3 nucleotides read TGTGCCAGCAGCTTAGTCGGGGGACTAGCGAACACCGGGGAGCTGTTTTTT. Its translation is CASSLVGGLANTGELFF.

This clonotype was counted at least ten times. This chain connects TRBV28 to TRBJ2-5, with 7 bases matching TRBD2. The CDR3 totals 15 residues. Germline CDR1 is MDHEN and CDR2 is SYDVKM. V gave up 6 bases and J gave up 2 bases; unmatched junction bases: 9. The CDR3 DNA reads as TGTGCCAGCAGCCCTCGGGACTACCGACAAGAGACCCAGTACTTC. It yields the protein CASSPRDYRQETQYF.

This clonotype was recorded a few times. This chain connects TRBV20-1 to TRBJ1-6; D remains unclear. V was pared by 0 bases and J by 9 bases, with 15 bases between. The CDR3 runs to 15 residues. Germline V gene sequence: CDR1 DFQATT, CDR2 SNEGSKA (reference sequence). CDR3 DNA sequence: TGCAGTGCTAGAGAAATAGTGGTTAACGGTTCACCCCTCCACTTT. Translation gives CSAREIVVNGSPLHF.

This clonotype was seen ten or more times. The gene calls are TRBV20-1 and TRBJ2-5, with 14 bases lining up with TRBD2. Per germline, CDR1 DFQATT and CDR2 SNEGSKA (reference sequence). The V gene end was trimmed by 6 bases and the J gene end by 4 bases; junction bases not matched to a gene: 4. This CDR3 contains 14 residues. The CDR3 DNA reads TGCAGTGCGAGGACTAGCGGGGGGCTAGAGACCCAGTACTTC. Residues: CSARTSGGLETQYF.

At least ten counts were recorded for this clonotype. J is TRBJ2-1 and V is TRBV7-9, with 7 nucleotides matching TRBD2. V dropped 4 bases and J dropped 1; count of bases not matched to a gene: 7. This CDR3 has 16 residues. The V gene's germline CDR1 is SEHNR and CDR2 FQNEAQ (reference sequence). CDR3 sequence reads: CASSSPRGGSYNEQFF. CDR3 bases: TGTGCCAGCAGCTCCCCGCGGGGAGGGTCCTACAATGAGCAGTTCTTC.

Ten or more counts support this clonotype. The V call is TRBV5-1, the J call TRBJ2-1; no firm D call. The length of the CDR3 is 13 residues. Germline-derived CDR1 and CDR2 are SGHRS and YFSETQ. V lost 4 bases to trimming and J lost 4 bases, with 9 bases between them. The CDR3 sequence: CASSHDTYNEQFF. DNA for the CDR3: TGCGCCAGCAGCCATGACACGTACAATGAGCAGTTCTTC.

This clonotype came up a few times. This sequence joins TRBV7-6 and TRBJ2-5; D might be TRBD1 (6 bases). With 1 base removed from V and 5 bases from J, the gap between germline ends came to 14 bases. The CDR3 is 15 residues long. Germline V CDR1 and CDR2: SGHVS, FNYEAQ. The CDR3, as DNA: TGTGCCAGCAGCTTAGAGCCAGGGGTAGGGGAGACCCAGTACTTC. Protein product: CASSLEPGVGETQYF.

In its sample, this clonotype was seen a few times. The chain joins TRBV7-4 to TRBJ2-5; the D is unclear. Between the trimmed V and J ends, which lost 3 bases and 3 bases, there was a span of 17 bases. The CDR3 contains 16 residues. From germline, CDR1 is SGHVT and CDR2 SQSDAQ. CDR3: CASSFRDPSPEETQYF. The DNA of the CDR3 is TGTGCCAGCAGCTTTAGAGATCCCAGCCCAGAAGAGACCCAGTACTTC.

J is TRBJ1-5 and V is TRBV6-5; a weak D match, TRBD1 (6 bases). This CDR3 is built from 14 residues. Per germline, CDR1 MNHEY and CDR2 SVGAGI. Between the trimmed V and J ends, which lost 4 bases and 5 bases, there was a span of 12 bases. The CDR3 protein is CASSSGVTYQPQHF. For the CDR3, the DNA is TGTGCCAGCAGTTCAGGGGTAACTTATCAGCCCCAGCATTTT.

In this sample, this clonotype turned up many times. This rearrangement joins TRBV7-2 to TRBJ1-4; D possibly corresponds to TRBD1 (5 bases). The CDR3 totals 15 residues. V lost 5 bases to trimming and J lost 0 bases, with 10 bases between them. Per the germline V gene, CDR1 is SGHTA and CDR2 is FQGNSA. The DNA for the CDR3 is TGTGCCAGCAGCCCAATGGGGGCAACTAATGAAAAACTGTTTTTT. It translates to CASSPMGATNEKLFF.

The chain couples TRBV6-1 to TRBJ2-7; TRBD2 might be the D (6 bases). The ends were cut back, 4 bases at V and 5 bases at J, with 15 bases in the middle. The CDR3 is made up of 14 amino acids. From germline, CDR1 is MNHNS and CDR2 SASEGT. The CDR3 is CASSGGGVPHEQYF. The CDR3 DNA follows: TGTGCCAGCAGTGGAGGAGGGGTTCCCCACGAGCAGTACTTC.

V gene TRBV28 combines with J gene TRBJ2-3; D tentatively reads TRBD1 or TRBD2 (5 bases each). Germline loops: CDR1 MDHEN, CDR2 SYDVKM. This CDR3 comprises 15 residues. V shed 5 bases and J shed 0 bases, with 12 bases lying between them. CDR3 sequence (DNA): TGTGCCAGCAGTAATCCGGGACCGAGCACAGATACGCAGTATTTT. Translated, it gives CASSNPGPSTDTQYF.

This chain connects TRBV7-9 to TRBJ2-7; D gene ambiguous. The CDR3 contains 13 residues. Trimming shortened V by 10 bases and J by 4 bases, and 17 bases separated the two germline ends. Looked up from germline, CDR1 is SEHNR and CDR2 is FQNEAQ (reference sequence). CDR3 amino acids: CAIRAPTGYEQYF. The DNA of the CDR3 is TGTGCCATCCGGGCCCCGACGGGTTACGAGCAGTACTTC. The variable domain in full, with the rest retrieved from reference TRBV7-9 and TRBJ2-7, is DTGVSQNPRHKITKRGQNVTFRCDPISEHNRLYWYRQTLGQGPEFLTYFQNEAQLEKSRLLSDRFSAERPKGSFSTLEIQRTEQGDSAMYLCAIRAPTGYEQYFGPGTRLTVT.

This clonotype was counted between two and nine times. This sequence joins TRBV5-4 and TRBJ1-4, with TRBD1 identical over 7 bases. The CDR3 loop spans 12 amino acids. With V trimmed by 2 bases and J by 13 bases, 5 bases remained unmatched. CDR1 SGHNT and CDR2 YYREEE come from the germline V gene (reference sequence). The CDR3: CASSFGQVPLFF. The CDR3 DNA is TGTGCCAGCAGCTTCGGACAGGTCCCACTGTTTTTT.

This clonotype was counted between two and nine times. This chain links TRBV6-5 with TRBJ2-2; tentative D call: TRBD2 (7 bases). The germline V gene encodes CDR1 MNHEY and CDR2 SVGAGI. The CDR3 totals 16 residues. Trimming cost V 0 bases and J 4 bases, with 12 bases left between them. The chain's CDR3 is CASSYSGGPGTGELFF. Here the CDR3 DNA reads TGTGCCAGCAGTTACTCCGGGGGGCCGGGCACCGGGGAGCTGTTTTTT.

V is TRBV6-2 or TRBV6-3 and J is TRBJ1-1; tentatively, D is TRBD1 (5 bases). The V end lost 6 bases, the J end lost 5 bases, and 10 bases lay between the germline ends. Germline CDR1 and CDR2: MNHEY and SVGEGT. This CDR3 comprises 12 residues. The CDR3 nucleotides read TGTGCCAGCAGGGGGCCGCGAACTGAAGCTTTCTTT. Residues: CASRGPRTEAFF.

This clonotype was observed once. This chain joins TRBV28 and TRBJ1-2; 12 positions match TRBD1. The V segment lost 4 bases and the J segment 3 bases; nucleotides outside the gene matches: 9. The germline V gene encodes CDR1 MDHEN and CDR2 SYDVKM. The CDR3 is 17 residues long. The CDR3 region is CASSSTGTGGSDYGYTF. The CDR3 DNA follows: TGTGCCAGCAGTTCTACCGGGACAGGGGGCTCGGACTATGGCTACACCTTC.

There are a few counts of this clonotype. J is TRBJ2-7 and V is TRBV10-3, with TRBD1 as a possible D gene (5 bases). Per germline, CDR1 ENHRY and CDR2 SYGVKD. V was cut by 2 bases and J by 4 bases, with 6 bases left in between. The CDR3 runs to 12 residues. The CDR3 DNA reads as TGTGCCATCAGTGAGAGGGGTTACGAGCAGTACTTC. Residues: CAISERGYEQYF.

The chain carries TRBV20-1 and TRBJ2-5; 8 bases fit TRBD2. With V trimmed by 4 bases and J by 5 bases, 15 bases remained unmatched. Germline CDR1 DFQATT, CDR2 SNEGSKA (reference sequence). The CDR3 runs 16 residues. The CDR3 DNA reads TGCAGTGCTATGATAGGGTCCGGGGGGGGACGGGAGACCCAGTACTTC. Amino acids: CSAMIGSGGGRETQYF.

The chain carries TRBV5-5 and TRBJ2-5; D may be TRBD1 or TRBD2 (6 bases each). V was pared by 4 bases and J by 2 bases, with 15 bases between. Germline CDR1 SGHKS, CDR2 YYEKEE (reference sequence). CDR3 length: 15 residues. CDR3 nucleotides: TGTGCCAGCAGCCCGAACGGGGGCTCACAAGAGACCCAGTACTTC. The encoded protein is CASSPNGGSQETQYF.

This clonotype was seen ten or more times. This chain uses TRBV7-2 with TRBJ1-6, with D unclear. Trimming stripped 2 bases from V and 7 bases from J, with 12 bases between. CDR1 and CDR2 from the germline V gene are SGHTA and FQGNSA. The CDR3 sequence is 15 residues long. The CDR3 DNA follows: TGTGCCAGCAGCTTACGCAGGTCTACCAATTCACCCCTCCACTTT. Residues: CASSLRRSTNSPLHF.

The chain recombines TRBV24-1 with TRBJ2-7, with unresolved D. The CDR3 sequence is 15 residues long. V was clipped by 5 bases and J by 7 bases, with 20 bases between them. Looked up from germline, CDR1 is KGHDR and CDR2 is SFDVKD. The CDR3 protein is CATSASSVDSREQYF. In DNA form, the CDR3 reads TGTGCCACCAGTGCGAGCTCAGTGGATTCTAGGGAGCAGTACTTC.

The V gene is TRBV5-6, the J gene TRBJ2-7; D might be TRBD1 (5 bases). Germline V gene data show CDR1 as SGHDT and CDR2 as YYEEEE. This CDR3 is 14 amino acids long. Trimming removed 0 bases from V and 0 bases from J, with 7 bases in between. As DNA, the CDR3 is TGTGCCAGCAGCTTGGAAAGGGGCTCCTACGAGCAGTACTTC. Its translation: CASSLERGSYEQYF. Combining the CDR3 with reference TRBV5-6 and TRBJ2-7 gives the whole variable domain DAGVTQSPTHLIKTRGQQVTLRCSPKSGHDTVSWYQQALGQGPQFIFQYYEEEERQRGNFPDRFSGHQFPNYSSELNVNALLLGDSALYLCASSLERGSYEQYFGPGTRLTVT.

This clonotype was observed a few times. V gene TRBV9 combines with J gene TRBJ2-3; 9 bases are shared with TRBD2. Germline values: CDR1 SGDLS, CDR2 YYNGEE. The junction had 13 bases not matched to a gene; V was cut back by 0 bases and J by 2 bases. This CDR3 is built from 19 residues. The CDR3 is CASSVAFQRGETATDTQYF. The CDR3 DNA is TGTGCCAGCAGCGTAGCTTTTCAGCGGGGGGAGACGGCCACAGATACGCAGTATTTT. Full variable domain (missing parts from reference TRBV9 and TRBJ2-3): DSGVTQTPKHLITATGQRVTLRCSPRSGDLSVYWYQQSLDQGLQFLIQYYNGEERAKGNILERFSAQQFPDLHSELNLSSLELGDSALYFCASSVAFQRGETATDTQYFGPGTRLTVL.